This entry lists 3 T cell receptor beta chains sequenced from one sample in a study of blood T cells in healthy people across ages. It was with a sample-barcoded 5' primer and a J-beta primer mix that a second PCR of roughly 7 to 12 cycles was run. In TCRdb, the 5' RACE reads were re-called with MiXCR into one record per CDR3 protein. The sample lists 2 million or so distinct CDR3 sequences, about 50% seen once, with about 2.1% in the top ten. Specimen: blood. These TCRs come from a woman aged 40 to 50 in good health.

This clonotype was recorded a few times. V is TRBV27 and J is TRBJ2-7; no clear D gene. CDR3 length: 16 residues. CDR1 MNHEY and CDR2 SMNVEV come from the germline V gene (reference sequence). Trimming stripped 4 bases from V and 1 base from J, with 17 bases between. The CDR3 DNA follows: TGTGCCAGCAGTTCGGGTGGGTGGGTACCATCCTACGAGCAGTACTTC. This encodes CASSSGGWVPSYEQYF.

The rearrangement links TRBV6-1 to TRBJ1-5; TRBD1 is a possible D gene (5 bases). Germline V lookup: CDR1 MNHNS, CDR2 SASEGT. This CDR3 region has 17 residues. Trimming shortened V by 6 bases and J by 3 bases, and 21 bases separated the two germline ends. In DNA form, the CDR3 reads TGTGCCAGCAGCTCCAGGGTGGGCCAGGCGAACAATCAGCCCCAGCATTTT. Translated: CASSSRVGQANNQPQHF.

The V gene is TRBV20-1, the J gene TRBJ1-2; 10 bases are shared with TRBD1. Per germline, CDR1 DFQATT and CDR2 SNEGSKA (reference sequence). After removal of 0 bases from V and 6 bases from J, the junction contained 10 bases not matched to a gene. The CDR3 runs to 16 residues. The CDR3 DNA is TGCAGTGCTAGAGATCCGGGACAGGGGCGAAGGGATGGCTACACCTTC. Translating it yields CSARDPGQGRRDGYTF.